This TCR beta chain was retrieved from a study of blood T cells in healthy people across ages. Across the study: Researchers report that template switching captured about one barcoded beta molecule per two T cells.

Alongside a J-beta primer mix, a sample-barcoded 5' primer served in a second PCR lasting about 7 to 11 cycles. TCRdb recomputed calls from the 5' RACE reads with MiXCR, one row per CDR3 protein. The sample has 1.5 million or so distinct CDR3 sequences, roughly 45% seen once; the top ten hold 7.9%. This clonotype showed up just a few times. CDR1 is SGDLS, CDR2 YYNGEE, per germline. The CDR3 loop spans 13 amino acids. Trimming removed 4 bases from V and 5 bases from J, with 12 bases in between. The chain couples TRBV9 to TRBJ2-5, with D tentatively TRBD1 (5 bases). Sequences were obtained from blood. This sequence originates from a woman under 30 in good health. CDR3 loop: CASSTTAGETQYF. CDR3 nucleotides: TGTGCCAGCAGCACGACTGCAGGGGAGACCCAGTACTTC.